This T cell receptor (beta chain) stems from a study of shared clonotypes between healthy human individuals. Overall study: In total, the donors were two women and a few men aged 18 to 49. General study findings and limits: Clonotype sharing among donors, it was expected, would be affected by sequencing depth.

V was pared by 7 bases and J by 0 bases, with 19 bases between. There are 17 residues in the CDR3. CDR1 and CDR2 (germline): SNHLY, FYNNEI. The sequenced material, unsorted PBMC DNA, was run on ten immunoSEQ deep assay plates. Clones were read by immunoSEQ multiplex PCR, and TCRdb kept only the in-frame ones, dropping some. The sample contains roughly 450,000 clones, 79% of which appear only once. As concerns this clone: Its antigen is still unknown.

V gene TRBV2 combines with J gene TRBJ2-4, with D possibly TRBD2 on 6 matching bases. The clonotype comes from a woman between 35 and 50 years old in good health. Some clones in this sample may be carry-over from other donors' samples. Material for sequencing was PBMCs. The CDR3 DNA follows: TGTGCCAGCAACGGCCAAGGGGCGGGACTAGCCAAAAACATTCAGTACTTC. Translation gives CASNGQGAGLAKNIQYF.